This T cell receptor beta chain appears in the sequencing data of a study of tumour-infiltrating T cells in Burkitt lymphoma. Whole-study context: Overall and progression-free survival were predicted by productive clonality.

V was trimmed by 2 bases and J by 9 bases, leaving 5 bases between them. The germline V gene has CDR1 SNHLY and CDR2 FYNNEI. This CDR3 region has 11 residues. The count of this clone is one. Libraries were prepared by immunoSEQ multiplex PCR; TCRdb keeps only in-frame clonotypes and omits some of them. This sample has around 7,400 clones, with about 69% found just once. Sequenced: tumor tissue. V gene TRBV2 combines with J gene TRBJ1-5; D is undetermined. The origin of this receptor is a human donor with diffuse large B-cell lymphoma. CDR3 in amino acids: CASSEFGPQHF. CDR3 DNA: TGTGCCAGCAGTGAATTCGGGCCCCAGCATTTT.